Described below is a single T cell receptor beta chain sequence and its context. The target antigen is unknown. Sequencing was performed with immunoSEQ multiplex PCR; in TCRdb, only in-frame clones are kept and a portion is missing. Seen here are some 200,000 clones, roughly three quarters observed once, and the top ten hold about 10%. These data come from a study of cytotoxic CD8 clonotypes in ibrutinib-treated CLL. Study in general: Recorded responses included about 25 partial and 2 complete; following median around 68 months, approximately 14 stayed remitted and 12 progressed.

Germline V gene lookup returns CDR1 SGHNT and CDR2 YYREEE (reference sequence). V lost 4 bases and J lost 5, with 12 bases in between. CDR3 length: 13 amino acids. Whole-study findings and limits: Public clonotypes occurred uncommonly; on treatment, they contracted or remained stable. Upon ibrutinib response clonality rose, and upon progression it fell back toward baseline. Relative to age-matched healthy donors, clonality at baseline was higher, and it tracked circulating CD8+ T-cell counts.

The sequences come from PBMCs, collected after 12 months of ibrutinib treatment. This clonotype was sampled from a human donor with chronic lymphocytic leukemia. V usage is TRBV5-4 and J usage is TRBJ1-2, with a possible D match to TRBD1 (6 bases). The CDR3 reads CASSTRGGYGYTF. CDR3 sequence (DNA): TGTGCCAGCAGCACACGAGGGGGGTATGGCTACACCTTC.